Listed below are T cell receptor beta chains from one sample, sequenced in a study of tumor-infiltrating lymphocytes in primary liver carcinoma. TCRdb re-analysed the multiplex PCR reads in MiXCR, keeping a single row per CDR3 protein. Among 50,000 to 70,000 distinct CDR3 sequences listed, 65% to 80% were seen once. Sequencing input: liver tumor tissue from sampling region 2. The receptors derive from a man aged 35 to 55 with primary liver carcinoma and hepatitis B virus infection. Both conserved end residues are part of each CDR3. The order of the fields is V gene, J gene, D gene, clone size, CDR3 DNA, CDR3 protein. A D gene is named only where the DNA matches it firmly. Some rows mark clone size as missing; the rest say once, few, many or name a class of expanded clone.

V: TRBV11-1
J: TRBJ2-4
D: TRBD2
size: -
DNA: TGTGCCAGCAGTTTTCCTGGGAGTAGCGGGACCAAAAACATTCAGTACTTC
CDR3: CASSFPGSSGTKNIQYF

V: TRBV24-1
J: TRBJ2-7
D: TRBD1
size: -
DNA: TGTGCCATCAGGTGGCCGGGACAGGGGTCCTACGAGCAGTACTTC
CDR3: CAIRWPGQGSYEQYF

V: TRBV29-1
J: TRBJ2-7
D: TRBD2
size: -
DNA: TGCAGTGCTTCCGCGGCGGGAGATTTCTCAGAGCAGTACTTC
CDR3: CSASAAGDFSEQYF

V: TRBV10-3
J: TRBJ2-7
D: -
size: many
DNA: TGTGCCATCAGTGGTGGTCAAAACCTCTACGAGCAGTACTTC
CDR3: CAISGGQNLYEQYF

V: TRBV6-6
J: TRBJ2-7
D: TRBD1
size: medium-sized
DNA: TGTGCCAGCAGTTACTCACGGGACAGGGCCTACGAGCAGTACTTC
CDR3: CASSYSRDRAYEQYF

V: TRBV29-1
J: TRBJ2-5
D: TRBD1
size: -
DNA: TGCATCGTTGATACCGACAGGGGGTGCGGAGAGACCCAGTACTTC
CDR3: CIVDTDRGCGETQYF

V: TRBV5-4
J: TRBJ2-1
D: TRBD2
size: -
DNA: TGTGCCAGCAGCCCTATGTTGGGACTAGCGGCTGAGCAGTTCTTC
CDR3: CASSPMLGLAAEQFF

V: TRBV29-1
J: TRBJ2-1
D: -
size: -
DNA: TGCAGCGTTCGTCGGGGAGGCAATGAGTATTTCTTC
CDR3: CSVRRGGNEYFF

V: TRBV4-3
J: TRBJ2-4
D: TRBD2
size: -
DNA: TGCGCCAGCAGCCACGATAACTATCGGGGGGGCTTAAACATACAGTACTTC
CDR3: CASSHDNYRGGLNIQYF

V: TRBV6-6
J: TRBJ1-6
D: -
size: -
DNA: TGTGCCGGCAGTTCAACAGAGGTTTCACCCCTCCACTTT
CDR3: CAGSSTEVSPLHF

V: TRBV29-1
J: TRBJ2-1
D: -
size: -
DNA: TGCATAGCCGCGCCCGACTATTACAATGAGCAGTTCTTC
CDR3: CIAAPDYYNEQFF

V: TRBV4-2
J: TRBJ1-2
D: -
size: -
DNA: TGTGCCAGCAGACAAGATATGGGTAAGGGTGGTGGCTACACCTTC
CDR3: CASRQDMGKGGGYTF

V: TRBV29-1
J: TRBJ2-2
D: TRBD2
size: few
DNA: TGCAGCGTTGAAGGACTAGCGGGAGGTACCACCGGGGAGTTGCTTTTT
CDR3: CSVEGLAGGTTGELLF

V: TRBV10-3
J: TRBJ1-1
D: -
size: -
DNA: TGTGCGTCGAAAGGGGAAGTGAACACTGAAGCTTTCTTT
CDR3: CASKGEVNTEAFF

V: TRBV6-5
J: TRBJ1-1
D: -
size: -
DNA: TGTGCCGGCGATAGAAATGAGGACACTGAAGCTTTCTTT
CDR3: CAGDRNEDTEAFF

V: TRBV6-1
J: TRBJ2-3
D: -
size: -
DNA: TGTGCCAGCAACAAGGGGGGGATGGATACGCAGTATTTT
CDR3: CASNKGGMDTQYF

V: TRBV29-1
J: TRBJ2-5
D: TRBD2
size: once
DNA: TGCAGCGTTCGGACTAGCGGGAGTCGGGCAGAGACCCACTACTTC
CDR3: CSVRTSGSRAETHYF

V: TRBV11-1
J: TRBJ1-2
D: -
size: -
DNA: TGTACCAGCAGACCTTCGACCGGGACGTCCTATGGCTACACCTTC
CDR3: CTSRPSTGTSYGYTF

V: TRBV29-1
J: TRBJ1-2
D: -
size: -
DNA: TGCAGTCTTGACCCTGGGGCTGAGGGCTACACCTTC
CDR3: CSLDPGAEGYTF

V: TRBV6-5
J: TRBJ2-7
D: -
size: -
DNA: TGTGCCAGCAGTTACATGGGCCCTACCACTTCGATACCCTACGAGCAGTACTTC
CDR3: CASSYMGPTTSIPYEQYF

V: TRBV11-2
J: TRBJ1-2
D: -
size: -
DNA: TGTGGCAGCAACTCAGGAGCTAACTATGGCTACACTTTC
CDR3: CGSNSGANYGYTF

V: TRBV30
J: TRBJ1-2
D: -
size: -
DNA: TGTGCCTGGAGCTCGGGACCTACTAACTATGGCTACACCTTC
CDR3: CAWSSGPTNYGYTF

V: TRBV12-3/TRBV12-4
J: TRBJ1-2
D: TRBD1
size: many
DNA: TGTGCCAGCAGTTCCTGGGACAGGGGGGACTACACCTTC
CDR3: CASSSWDRGDYTF

V: TRBV6-1
J: TRBJ1-2
D: -
size: -
DNA: TGTGACAGCAGTGAAGTTCCAAACTTTGGCTACACCTTC
CDR3: CDSSEVPNFGYTF

V: TRBV7-9
J: TRBJ2-1
D: -
size: many
DNA: TGTGCCAGCAGCTCCCAAACAGGGAGCTCCTACAATGAGCAGTTCTTC
CDR3: CASSSQTGSSYNEQFF

V: TRBV29-1
J: TRBJ2-7
D: TRBD2
size: -
DNA: TGCAGCGTTGAAGACCTGGGAGGGAGCTCCTACGAGCAGTACTTC
CDR3: CSVEDLGGSSYEQYF

V: TRBV7-9
J: TRBJ2-2
D: TRBD1
size: many
DNA: TGTGCCAGCAGCTGGGACAGGAACACCGGGGAGCTGTTTTTT
CDR3: CASSWDRNTGELFF

V: TRBV20-1
J: TRBJ2-5
D: TRBD1
size: -
DNA: TGCAGTGCACCTGACAGGGTTGGAGAGACCCAGTACTTC
CDR3: CSAPDRVGETQYF

V: TRBV6-6
J: TRBJ2-7
D: -
size: -
DNA: TGTGCCAGCAGTTACTCGTATCGACTTTCCCGTACCCACGAGGAGTACTTC
CDR3: CASSYSYRLSRTHEEYF

V: TRBV24-1
J: TRBJ2-5
D: -
size: few
DNA: TGTGCCACCAGTGATTTGATCGGGACCCAGTACTTC
CDR3: CATSDLIGTQYF

V: TRBV14
J: TRBJ1-1
D: -
size: few
DNA: TGTGCCTGCTGCCCCAGACTTGGGGTAGGCACTGAAGCTTTCTTT
CDR3: CACCPRLGVGTEAFF

V: TRBV7-9
J: TRBJ2-7
D: TRBD1
size: -
DNA: TGTGTCAGCAGCTCTAGACAGGGGAAAGGGTACGAGCAGTACTTT
CDR3: CVSSSRQGKGYEQYF

V: TRBV12-3/TRBV12-4
J: TRBJ1-2
D: -
size: -
DNA: TGTGCCAGCAGCCTCGGACGGGGGACAAACTGTGGCTACACCTTC
CDR3: CASSLGRGTNCGYTF

V: TRBV6-6
J: TRBJ2-7
D: -
size: -
DNA: TGTGCCAGCAGTCTCCCCCGGACAGTGGCGGCCGAGCAGTACTTC
CDR3: CASSLPRTVAAEQYF

V: TRBV11-2
J: TRBJ2-7
D: -
size: -
DNA: TGTGCCAGCAGCTTAGGATTCGGGATCTCTGGCGAGCAGTACTTC
CDR3: CASSLGFGISGEQYF

V: TRBV11-1
J: TRBJ2-7
D: -
size: once
DNA: TGTGCCAGAAGCCCAGACATCTACGAGCAGTACTTC
CDR3: CARSPDIYEQYF

V: TRBV11-2
J: TRBJ2-2
D: TRBD2
size: -
DNA: TGTGTCAGCATCTTAGTGGCGCTAGCGGGAACCGGGGAGCTGTTTTTT
CDR3: CVSILVALAGTGELFF

V: TRBV5-4
J: TRBJ2-1
D: -
size: -
DNA: TGTGCCAGCAACCTTGGAGACGGGAACAATGAGCAGTTCTTC
CDR3: CASNLGDGNNEQFF

V: TRBV11-3
J: TRBJ2-3
D: -
size: -
DNA: TGCACCAGCAGCCCGGGGATCCAGCGGGCCTTGGATACGCAGTATTTT
CDR3: CTSSPGIQRALDTQYF

V: TRBV4-3
J: TRBJ2-3
D: -
size: -
DNA: TGTGCCAGCAGCCATGAGTCCGATACGCAGTATTTT
CDR3: CASSHESDTQYF

V: TRBV4-2
J: TRBJ2-3
D: TRBD2
size: -
DNA: TGTGCCAGCAGGCATGTAGCGCTTCTAGCGGGAGCGACAGATACGCAGTATTTT
CDR3: CASRHVALLAGATDTQYF

V: TRBV11-2
J: TRBJ2-3
D: TRBD1
size: -
DNA: TGTGCCAGCAGCATACCGACAGGGGTGACTGGTACGCAGTATTTT
CDR3: CASSIPTGVTGTQYF

V: TRBV11-2
J: TRBJ2-2
D: -
size: -
DNA: TGTGCCGGCAGCTTAGAATTAGGAGGGGCGAACACCAGGGAGTTGCTTTTT
CDR3: CAGSLELGGANTRELLF

V: TRBV6-5
J: TRBJ2-7
D: TRBD2
size: once
DNA: TGTGCCAGCAGCTCCCCAAGCGGGAGGTCCTACGAGCGGTACTTC
CDR3: CASSSPSGRSYERYF

V: TRBV6-1
J: TRBJ1-1
D: -
size: -
DNA: TGTGCCAGTACCGGTCGGGAGTTCAGTGAAGCTTTCTTT
CDR3: CASTGREFSEAFF

V: TRBV11-2
J: TRBJ2-1
D: TRBD2
size: -
DNA: TGTGCCAGCAGTTTAAAGCTCCTAGCGGGAATGAATGAGCGGTTCTTC
CDR3: CASSLKLLAGMNERFF

V: TRBV12-5
J: TRBJ1-1
D: -
size: -
DNA: TGTGCTAGTGGTTTGGGTCAGGGTCGAACTTTCTTT
CDR3: CASGLGQGRTFF

V: TRBV4-3
J: TRBJ2-7
D: -
size: -
DNA: TGCGCCAGCAGCCCGGGACTTGCGGTCGCATCCTACGAGCAGTACTTC
CDR3: CASSPGLAVASYEQYF

V: TRBV11-2
J: TRBJ2-2
D: -
size: once
DNA: TGTGCCAGCAGCTTTGCGGGATCAAACACCGAGGAGCTGCTTTTT
CDR3: CASSFAGSNTEELLF

V: TRBV11-2
J: TRBJ2-5
D: TRBD2
size: -
DNA: TGTCCCAAGAGCCAAACTCCTGACGGGGGGAAAGAGACCCAGTACTTC
CDR3: CPKSQTPDGGKETQYF

V: TRBV10-3
J: TRBJ1-5
D: -
size: -
DNA: TGTGACATCAGTGAGTATGAGGGCGATCAGCCAAAGCATTTT
CDR3: CDISEYEGDQPKHF

V: TRBV11-2
J: TRBJ2-1
D: -
size: -
DNA: TGTGCCAGCAGCTTAGATGGGAACCGCAATGAGCAGTTCTTC
CDR3: CASSLDGNRNEQFF

V: TRBV10-2
J: TRBJ2-5
D: -
size: -
DNA: TGCGCCAGCACCCTGGGCACCTATACTCCCCTGGAGGCCCAGTACTTC
CDR3: CASTLGTYTPLEAQYF

V: TRBV6-5
J: TRBJ1-1
D: -
size: few
DNA: TGTGCCAGCAGTTACTCGGCAGCCTGGAACACTGAAACTTTCTTT
CDR3: CASSYSAAWNTETFF

V: TRBV11-2
J: TRBJ2-2
D: -
size: -
DNA: TGTGCCAGGAGCTTTGCGGAATCGTACACCGGGGAGCTGTTTTTT
CDR3: CARSFAESYTGELFF